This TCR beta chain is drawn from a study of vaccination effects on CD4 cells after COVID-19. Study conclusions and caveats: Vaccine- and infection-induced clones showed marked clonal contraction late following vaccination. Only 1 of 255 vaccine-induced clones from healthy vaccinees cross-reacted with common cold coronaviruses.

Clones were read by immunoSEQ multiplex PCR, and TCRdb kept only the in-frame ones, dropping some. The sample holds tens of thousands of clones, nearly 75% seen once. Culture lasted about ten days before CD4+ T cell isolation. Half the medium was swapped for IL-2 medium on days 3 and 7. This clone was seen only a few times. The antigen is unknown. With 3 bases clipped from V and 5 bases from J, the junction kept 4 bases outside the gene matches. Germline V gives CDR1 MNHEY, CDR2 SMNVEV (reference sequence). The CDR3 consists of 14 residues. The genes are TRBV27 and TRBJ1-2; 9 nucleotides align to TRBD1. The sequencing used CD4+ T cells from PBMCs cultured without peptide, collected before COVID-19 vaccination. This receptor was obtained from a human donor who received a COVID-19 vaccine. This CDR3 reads CASSFLGQGYGYTF. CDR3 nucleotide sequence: TGTGCCAGCAGTTTCCTCGGACAGGGGTATGGCTACACCTTC.